Listed below are T cell receptor beta chains from one sample, sequenced in a study of response to subunit inactivated influenza vaccine. Using its own MiXCR run on the RT-PCR reads, TCRdb lists one record per CDR3 protein. The sample has approximately 300,000 distinct CDR3 sequences, approximately 20% seen once; the top ten hold 10%. The specimen was PBMCs from blood, collected less than 22 months after vaccination. The receptors come from a man aged 50-75 years who received an inactivated influenza vaccine. Each CDR3 is given with its conserved first and last residue. D genes are given only for firm matches. The size entry is marked missing in some rows and otherwise reads once, few, many or a size class.

j_gene	v_gene	d_gene	abundance	CDR3aa	CDR3nt
TRBJ2-3	TRBV29-1	.	.	CSVGRSDGTDTQYF	TGCAGCGTTGGGCGTTCCGATGGCACAGATACGCAGTATTTT
TRBJ1-1	TRBV12-3/TRBV12-4	.	few	CASSPPGGFNTEAFF	TGTGCCAGCAGCCCCCCCGGGGGATTCAACACTGAAGCTTTCTTT
TRBJ2-3	TRBV12-3/TRBV12-4	.	many	CASSLAGSTDTQYF	TGCGCCAGCAGCTTGGCTGGGAGCACAGATACGCAGTATTTT
TRBJ2-3	TRBV30	TRBD2	.	CAWTLPGTRSTDTQYF	TGTGCCTGGACCCTGCCTGGGACTAGGAGCACAGATACGCAGTATTTT
TRBJ1-3	TRBV9	TRBD1	few	CASSGAPRTGGSGNTIYF	TGTGCCAGCAGCGGGGCCCCCCGGACAGGGGGGTCTGGAAACACCATATATTTT
TRBJ2-5	TRBV2	.	.	CASSEDASTLGETQYF	TGTGCCAGCAGTGAAGATGCTTCCACCCTTGGGGAGACCCAGTACTTC
TRBJ2-5	TRBV5-5	.	few	CASSRPGGVETQYF	TGTGCCAGCAGCCGGCCGGGGGGCGTAGAGACCCAGTACTTC
TRBJ1-6	TRBV6-1	.	.	CASTLAGFNSPLHF	TGTGCCAGCACCCTGGCTGGCTTTAATTCACCCCTCCACTTT
TRBJ2-2	TRBV5-1	TRBD1	.	CASSLPGTGGTGELFF	TGCGCCAGCAGCTTACCTGGGACAGGGGGAACCGGGGAGCTGTTTTTT
TRBJ1-2	TRBV6-2/TRBV6-3	.	few	CASTATNYGYTF	TGTGCCAGCACCGCAACTAACTATGGCTACACCTTC
TRBJ1-1	TRBV6-1	.	many	CASRPLRSGTEAFF	TGTGCCAGCAGACCCCTACGGTCGGGCACTGAAGCTTTCTTT
TRBJ1-1	TRBV7-2	.	many	CASSLTVNTEAFF	TGTGCCAGCAGCTTAACAGTGAACACTGAAGCTTTCTTT
TRBJ2-2	TRBV29-1	.	few	CSVGMGSANTGELFF	TGCAGCGTTGGGATGGGATCCGCGAACACCGGGGAGCTGTTTTTT
TRBJ2-2	TRBV29-1	TRBD2	.	CSAERDSNTGELFF	TGCAGCGCAGAGCGGGACTCGAACACCGGGGAGCTGTTTTTT
TRBJ1-1	TRBV4-1	TRBD1	few	CASSQAVPADRGVLRVFF	TGCGCCAGCAGCCAAGCAGTACCTGCGGACAGGGGAGTTCTGAGAGTTTTCTTT
TRBJ1-4	TRBV4-2	.	many	CASSQVGHTNEKLFF	TGTGCCAGCAGCCAAGTCGGACATACTAATGAAAAACTGTTTTTT
TRBJ2-5	TRBV20-1	.	few	CSARDGGARFGETQYF	TGCAGTGCTAGAGATGGCGGGGCGCGGTTTGGAGAGACCCAGTACTTC
TRBJ1-5	TRBV2	TRBD1	.	CASRRGTGGRQPQHF	TGTGCCAGCAGACGGGGGACAGGGGGACGACAGCCCCAGCATTTT
TRBJ1-4	TRBV12-3/TRBV12-4	TRBD1	.	CASSLAPGGSEELFF	TGTGCCAGCAGTTTAGCGCCAGGGGGCTCTGAAGAACTGTTTTTT
TRBJ1-5	TRBV5-1	.	few	CASSLAAGIGQPQHF	TGCGCCAGCAGCTTGGCCGCTGGGATTGGTCAGCCCCAGCATTTT
TRBJ1-5	TRBV29-1	TRBD1	few	CSVKSDRGIDQPQHF	TGCAGCGTTAAGTCAGACAGGGGCATCGATCAGCCCCAGCATTTT
TRBJ1-4	TRBV7-9	TRBD1	.	CASSFPGQANEKLFF	TGTGCCAGCAGCTTTCCGGGACAGGCAAATGAAAAACTGTTTTTT